The clone carrying this T cell receptor (beta chain) came up a few times. CDR1 is GTSNPN, CDR2 SVGIG, per germline (reference sequence). The CDR3 is 14 residues long. The V end was cut by 3 bases, the J end by 3 bases, with 12 bases between. These data originate in a study of blood T cell repertoires in COVID-19. Study-wide context: Sites in the United States, Italy and Spain provided acute and convalescent COVID-19 samples.

Profiling relied on immunoSEQ multiplex PCR, and the TCRdb table lists in-frame clones only, not all of them. This table holds 90,000 or so clones, approximately 88% found once. The chain carries TRBV30 and TRBJ1-5; D possibly corresponds to TRBD1 (5 bases). The TCR comes from a man aged 55 to 69 with COVID-19, enrolled during active disease. The sequenced material came from peripheral blood. The CDR3 bases are TGTGCCTGGAGGGGGGACTCCTCCAATCAGCCCCAGCATTTT. Encoded protein: CAWRGDSSNQPQHF.